Listed below are T cell receptor beta chains from one sample, sequenced in a study of cytomegalovirus exposure and HLA in healthy donors. Profiling relied on immunoSEQ multiplex PCR, and the TCRdb table lists in-frame clones only, not all of them. The profile covers some 76,000 clones, with less than 85% appearing a single time and roughly 2.3% taken by the ten largest. Specimen: PBMCs. These receptors all stem from a woman aged 45-59 years in good health and CMV-seronegative. Both conserved end residues are part of each CDR3. The order of the fields is J gene, D gene, V gene, clone size, CDR3 protein, CDR3 DNA. A D gene is named only where the DNA matches it firmly. A row's size may be missing; if present it is once, few, many or a size class.

j_gene: TRBJ2-7; d_gene: TRBD2; v_gene: TRBV5-1; abundance: -; CDR3aa: CASRSDPAGGQYF; CDR3nt: TGCGCCAGCAGATCGGACCCCGCGGGGGGGCAGTACTTC
j_gene: TRBJ1-2; d_gene: TRBD1; v_gene: TRBV28; abundance: -; CDR3aa: CASSSDRGRYTF; CDR3nt: TGTGCCAGCAGTTCCGACAGGGGACGCTACACCTTC
j_gene: TRBJ2-3; d_gene: TRBD2; v_gene: TRBV7-9; abundance: few; CDR3aa: CASSPGLGTDTQYF; CDR3nt: TGTGCCAGCAGCCCGGGACTAGGAACAGATACGCAGTATTTT
j_gene: TRBJ2-3; d_gene: -; v_gene: TRBV7-6; abundance: few; CDR3aa: CASSLEGRGSTDTQYF; CDR3nt: TGTGCCAGCAGCTTAGAGGGTAGGGGGTCCACAGATACGCAGTATTTT
j_gene: TRBJ2-5; d_gene: TRBD2; v_gene: TRBV2; abundance: -; CDR3aa: CASTGGGAGQETQYF; CDR3nt: TGTGCCAGCACAGGCGGGGGGGCCGGCCAAGAGACCCAGTACTTC
j_gene: TRBJ2-2; d_gene: TRBD1; v_gene: TRBV5-1; abundance: -; CDR3aa: CASSLQTGTSTGELFF; CDR3nt: TGCGCCAGCAGCTTACAGACAGGGACCTCCACCGGGGAGCTGTTTTTT
j_gene: TRBJ1-1; d_gene: -; v_gene: TRBV18; abundance: -; CDR3aa: CASSPPHTMNTEAFF; CDR3nt: TGTGCCAGCTCACCACCGCACACTATGAACACTGAAGCTTTCTTT
j_gene: TRBJ1-5; d_gene: TRBD1; v_gene: TRBV2; abundance: -; CDR3aa: CASKGAQGNQPQHF; CDR3nt: TGTGCCAGCAAGGGGGCGCAGGGTAATCAGCCCCAGCATTTT
j_gene: TRBJ2-1; d_gene: TRBD2; v_gene: TRBV9; abundance: few; CDR3aa: CASSVSGGSYNEQFF; CDR3nt: TGTGCCAGCAGCGTTAGCGGGGGTTCGTACAATGAGCAGTTCTTC
j_gene: TRBJ1-2; d_gene: TRBD1; v_gene: TRBV9; abundance: -; CDR3aa: CASSVNQGGHHGYTF; CDR3nt: TGTGCCAGCAGCGTAAACCAGGGGGGACACCATGGCTACACCTTC
j_gene: TRBJ1-2; d_gene: TRBD1; v_gene: TRBV27; abundance: -; CDR3aa: CASSTINPGQVYGYTF; CDR3nt: TGTGCCAGCAGTACAATAAACCCAGGACAGGTCTATGGCTACACCTTC
j_gene: TRBJ1-4; d_gene: -; v_gene: TRBV9; abundance: -; CDR3aa: CASSVGTAATNEKLFF; CDR3nt: TGTGCCAGCAGCGTAGGGACAGCTGCAACTAATGAAAAACTGTTTTTT
j_gene: TRBJ2-7; d_gene: -; v_gene: TRBV28; abundance: -; CDR3aa: CASSLAGSEQYF; CDR3nt: TGTGCCAGCAGTTTAGCGGGTTCCGAGCAGTACTTC
j_gene: TRBJ2-7; d_gene: TRBD2; v_gene: TRBV10-1; abundance: -; CDR3aa: CASSGGSSYEQYF; CDR3nt: TGCGCCAGCAGTGGCGGGAGCTCCTACGAGCAGTACTTC
j_gene: TRBJ2-1; d_gene: -; v_gene: TRBV7-8; abundance: -; CDR3aa: CASSLMRVEDFYNEQFF; CDR3nt: TGTGCCAGCAGCTTAATGCGCGTAGAGGATTTCTACAATGAGCAGTTCTTC
j_gene: TRBJ1-2; d_gene: -; v_gene: TRBV5-1; abundance: once; CDR3aa: CASSSSYSADGYTF; CDR3nt: TGCGCCAGCAGCTCTTCTTACTCCGCTGATGGCTACACCTTC
j_gene: TRBJ2-7; d_gene: -; v_gene: TRBV7-2; abundance: -; CDR3aa: CASSFHRDSLLHYEQYF; CDR3nt: TGTGCCAGCAGCTTTCACCGGGACTCCCTTCTTCATTACGAGCAGTACTTC
j_gene: TRBJ1-5; d_gene: TRBD1; v_gene: TRBV5-1; abundance: -; CDR3aa: CASSLDPTGNQPQHF; CDR3nt: TGCGCCAGCAGCTTGGATCCGACAGGGAACCAGCCCCAGCATTTT
j_gene: TRBJ2-1; d_gene: TRBD2; v_gene: TRBV6-5; abundance: -; CDR3aa: CASSLAGGRNEQFF; CDR3nt: TGTGCCAGCTCGCTAGCGGGGGGCCGTAATGAGCAGTTCTTC
j_gene: TRBJ2-3; d_gene: TRBD2; v_gene: TRBV7-2; abundance: once; CDR3aa: CASSPRTSGEGLDTQYF; CDR3nt: TGTGCCAGCAGCCCGCGGACTAGCGGGGAAGGATTAGATACGCAGTATTTT
j_gene: TRBJ2-5; d_gene: TRBD2; v_gene: TRBV27; abundance: -; CDR3aa: CASSILAGAFETQYF; CDR3nt: TGTGCCAGCAGTATACTAGCGGGAGCATTTGAGACCCAGTACTTC
j_gene: TRBJ2-5; d_gene: TRBD2; v_gene: TRBV4-1; abundance: -; CDR3aa: CASSQGGLAGGETQYF; CDR3nt: TGCGCCAGCAGCCAAGGGGGACTAGCGGGAGGGGAGACCCAGTACTTC
j_gene: TRBJ1-2; d_gene: TRBD1; v_gene: TRBV7-9; abundance: -; CDR3aa: CASSSRDRGDGYTF; CDR3nt: TGTGCCAGCAGCTCCCGGGACAGGGGTGACGGCTACACCTTC
j_gene: TRBJ2-1; d_gene: TRBD2; v_gene: TRBV5-1; abundance: -; CDR3aa: CASSFTSGNAYNEQFF; CDR3nt: TGCGCCAGCAGCTTCACTAGCGGGAATGCCTACAATGAGCAGTTCTTC
j_gene: TRBJ2-3; d_gene: TRBD1; v_gene: TRBV7-6; abundance: once; CDR3aa: CASSLYRDRATDTQYF; CDR3nt: TGTGCCAGCAGCTTATATCGGGACAGAGCCACAGATACGCAGTATTTT
j_gene: TRBJ1-6; d_gene: -; v_gene: TRBV5-1; abundance: -; CDR3aa: CASSARGSYNSPLHF; CDR3nt: TGCGCCAGCAGCGCCAGGGGTTCCTATAATTCACCCCTCCACTTT
j_gene: TRBJ1-4; d_gene: -; v_gene: TRBV28; abundance: -; CDR3aa: CASSLRAVATNEKLFF; CDR3nt: TGTGCCAGCAGCCTTAGAGCGGTTGCAACTAATGAAAAACTGTTTTTT
j_gene: TRBJ1-2; d_gene: TRBD1; v_gene: TRBV7-2; abundance: few; CDR3aa: CASSLVTGEVYGYTF; CDR3nt: TGTGCCAGCAGCTTAGTCACAGGGGAGGTCTATGGCTACACCTTC
j_gene: TRBJ2-3; d_gene: TRBD2; v_gene: TRBV14; abundance: -; CDR3aa: CASSRFSGIDGKDTQYF; CDR3nt: TGTGCCAGCAGCCGGTTTAGCGGGATTGATGGTAAAGATACGCAGTATTTT
j_gene: TRBJ2-2; d_gene: -; v_gene: TRBV2; abundance: -; CDR3aa: CASSESTAGTGELFF; CDR3nt: TGTGCCAGCAGTGAATCGACCGCGGGCACCGGGGAGCTGTTTTTT
j_gene: TRBJ1-1; d_gene: -; v_gene: TRBV7-9; abundance: -; CDR3aa: CASSPRGKNTEAFF; CDR3nt: TGTGCCAGCAGCCCCAGGGGAAAGAACACTGAAGCTTTCTTT
j_gene: TRBJ1-5; d_gene: -; v_gene: TRBV19; abundance: -; CDR3aa: CASSIKGEQPQHF; CDR3nt: TGTGCCAGTAGTATCAAGGGGGAACAGCCCCAGCATTTT
j_gene: TRBJ2-4; d_gene: TRBD1; v_gene: TRBV7-2; abundance: -; CDR3aa: CASSTRQGKGIQYF; CDR3nt: TGTGCCAGCAGCACGCGACAGGGAAAGGGCATTCAGTACTTC
j_gene: TRBJ1-5; d_gene: -; v_gene: TRBV4-1; abundance: -; CDR3aa: CASSQEKADTYSNQPQHF; CDR3nt: TGCGCCAGCAGCCAAGAAAAGGCGGACACCTATAGCAATCAGCCCCAGCATTTT
j_gene: TRBJ2-1; d_gene: TRBD2; v_gene: TRBV14; abundance: -; CDR3aa: CASSRWTSEPWDEQFF; CDR3nt: TGTGCCAGCAGCCGCTGGACTAGCGAGCCTTGGGATGAGCAGTTCTTC
j_gene: TRBJ2-1; d_gene: TRBD1; v_gene: TRBV29-1; abundance: -; CDR3aa: CSVGEMKGQEYNEQFF; CDR3nt: TGCAGCGTCGGAGAGATGAAGGGACAGGAATACAATGAGCAGTTCTTC
j_gene: TRBJ2-1; d_gene: -; v_gene: TRBV4-2; abundance: -; CDR3aa: CASSQDQQGSSYNEQFF; CDR3nt: TGTGCCAGCAGCCAAGACCAACAGGGAAGCTCCTACAATGAGCAGTTCTTC
j_gene: TRBJ2-1; d_gene: TRBD2; v_gene: TRBV4-1; abundance: -; CDR3aa: CASSRKSLGLPEQFF; CDR3nt: TGCGCCAGCAGCCGCAAGTCCTTGGGACTACCTGAGCAGTTCTTC
j_gene: TRBJ1-2; d_gene: -; v_gene: TRBV21-1; abundance: -; CDR3aa: CASSPIAAGYGYTF; CDR3nt: TGTGCCAGCAGCCCAATAGCCGCGGGCTATGGCTACACCTTC
j_gene: TRBJ2-7; d_gene: -; v_gene: TRBV7-8; abundance: -; CDR3aa: CASSLGVYRADEQYF; CDR3nt: TGTGCCAGCAGCTTGGGGGTCTACAGGGCTGACGAGCAGTACTTC
j_gene: TRBJ2-5; d_gene: -; v_gene: TRBV19; abundance: -; CDR3aa: CASSIGGIQETQYF; CDR3nt: TGTGCCAGTAGTATAGGAGGGATCCAAGAGACCCAGTACTTC
j_gene: TRBJ2-7; d_gene: TRBD1; v_gene: TRBV19; abundance: few; CDR3aa: CASSSDRGLYEQYF; CDR3nt: TGTGCCAGTAGTAGCGACAGGGGCCTCTACGAGCAGTACTTC
j_gene: TRBJ1-1; d_gene: -; v_gene: TRBV19; abundance: -; CDR3aa: CASSIKSFSGTEAFF; CDR3nt: TGTGCCAGTAGTATTAAGTCTTTTTCGGGCACTGAAGCTTTCTTT
j_gene: TRBJ1-1; d_gene: -; v_gene: TRBV4-3; abundance: few; CDR3aa: CASSLGLVDSEAFF; CDR3nt: TGCGCCAGCAGCCTCGGCCTAGTGGATTCCGAAGCTTTCTTT
j_gene: TRBJ2-1; d_gene: TRBD2; v_gene: TRBV7-3; abundance: -; CDR3aa: CASSLKGGRWDEQFF; CDR3nt: TGTGCCAGCAGCTTAAAAGGCGGGAGGTGGGATGAGCAGTTCTTC
j_gene: TRBJ1-2; d_gene: -; v_gene: TRBV19; abundance: -; CDR3aa: CASSIAGNGYTF; CDR3nt: TGTGCCAGTAGTATTGCCGGGAATGGCTACACCTTC
j_gene: TRBJ2-1; d_gene: TRBD1; v_gene: TRBV15; abundance: -; CDR3aa: CATSRGTGGVSDNEQFF; CDR3nt: TGTGCCACCAGCAGAGGCACAGGGGGCGTTTCCGACAATGAGCAGTTCTTC
j_gene: TRBJ2-7; d_gene: TRBD1; v_gene: TRBV15; abundance: -; CDR3aa: CATRQTGKTYEQYF; CDR3nt: TGTGCCACCAGACAGACAGGGAAGACCTACGAGCAGTACTTC
j_gene: TRBJ1-6; d_gene: -; v_gene: TRBV27; abundance: -; CDR3aa: CASSEPQNSPLHF; CDR3nt: TGTGCCAGCTCCGAGCCTCAAAATTCACCCCTCCACTTT
j_gene: TRBJ1-5; d_gene: -; v_gene: TRBV29-1; abundance: -; CDR3aa: CSVEDLDKSNQPQHF; CDR3nt: TGCAGCGTTGAAGATTTGGACAAGAGCAATCAGCCCCAGCATTTT
j_gene: TRBJ1-5; d_gene: -; v_gene: TRBV7-2; abundance: few; CDR3aa: CASSFRQANQPQHF; CDR3nt: TGTGCCAGCAGCTTCAGACAGGCCAATCAGCCCCAGCATTTT
j_gene: TRBJ2-5; d_gene: TRBD2; v_gene: TRBV5-1; abundance: -; CDR3aa: CASSLGQLAGYQETQYF; CDR3nt: TGCGCCAGCAGCTTGGGCCAACTAGCGGGGTACCAAGAGACCCAGTACTTC
j_gene: TRBJ1-5; d_gene: -; v_gene: TRBV6-1; abundance: few; CDR3aa: CASFTGGPQHF; CDR3nt: TGTGCCAGCTTTACGGGTGGTCCCCAGCATTTT
j_gene: TRBJ2-6; d_gene: -; v_gene: TRBV10-1; abundance: few; CDR3aa: CASSESSPGEGSGANVLTF; CDR3nt: TGCGCCAGCAGTGAGTCATCCCCAGGGGAGGGGTCTGGGGCCAACGTCCTGACTTTC
j_gene: TRBJ2-3; d_gene: TRBD2; v_gene: TRBV13; abundance: once; CDR3aa: CASSLEAGGGTDTQYF; CDR3nt: TGTGCCAGCAGCTTAGAGGCGGGAGGGGGAACAGATACGCAGTATTTT
j_gene: TRBJ1-5; d_gene: -; v_gene: TRBV9; abundance: few; CDR3aa: CASSVAGGFNQPQHF; CDR3nt: TGTGCCAGCAGCGTAGCGGGAGGATTCAATCAGCCCCAGCATTTT
j_gene: TRBJ2-3; d_gene: TRBD1; v_gene: TRBV19; abundance: -; CDR3aa: CASRDPRGPGTDTQYF; CDR3nt: TGTGCCAGTAGAGACCCAAGGGGGCCGGGAACAGATACGCAGTATTTT
j_gene: TRBJ1-4; d_gene: TRBD1; v_gene: TRBV5-1; abundance: few; CDR3aa: CASSSGTGGEKLFF; CDR3nt: TGCGCCAGCAGCTCCGGGACAGGGGGCGAAAAACTGTTTTTT
j_gene: TRBJ2-2; d_gene: TRBD2; v_gene: TRBV9; abundance: -; CDR3aa: CASSATSGGTGELFF; CDR3nt: TGTGCCAGCAGCGCAACTAGCGGGGGCACCGGGGAGCTGTTTTTT
j_gene: TRBJ1-2; d_gene: TRBD1; v_gene: TRBV6-1; abundance: -; CDR3aa: CASGDRDRGAGYTF; CDR3nt: TGTGCCAGCGGGGACCGGGACAGGGGGGCCGGCTACACCTTC